Listed below are T cell receptor beta chains from one sample, sequenced in a study of blood T cell repertoires in COVID-19. Assay: immunoSEQ multiplex PCR; the TCRdb copy retains only in-frame clones and omits some. The table lists 250,000 to 300,000 clones, approximately 79% of them singletons. Sequencing was done on a sample of PBMCs or T cells enriched from blood (not recorded which). The origin of the receptors is a man aged 25-40 years with acute COVID-19. Both conserved end residues are part of each CDR3. The D gene is left open where the match is weak. Rows give clone size only sometimes, using once, few, many, or a class for an expanded clone.

V gene,J gene,D gene,clone size,CDR3 protein,CDR3 DNA
TRBV2,TRBJ2-5,TRBD1,NA,CASSRDRVETQYF,TGTGCCAGCAGTCGGGACAGGGTGGAGACCCAGTACTTC
TRBV3-1/TRBV3-2,TRBJ2-1,TRBD2,once,CASSHRLAGGYNEQFF,TGTGCCAGCAGCCACCGCCTAGCGGGGGGCTACAATGAGCAGTTCTTC
TRBV19,TRBJ1-1,NA,once,CASIPTGSNTEAFF,TGTGCCAGTATCCCGACAGGATCGAACACTGAAGCTTTCTTT
TRBV13,TRBJ1-1,NA,many,CASSLDGFGQTNTEAFF,TGTGCCAGCAGCTTAGATGGATTTGGACAGACGAACACTGAAGCTTTCTTT
TRBV6-1,TRBJ1-3,NA,NA,CASSDVGLAGNTIYF,TGTGCCAGCAGTGACGTCGGGTTGGCTGGAAACACCATATATTTT
TRBV9,TRBJ2-1,TRBD2,NA,CASSKTLPGLAYNEQFF,TGTGCCAGCAGTAAAACCCTACCGGGACTAGCTTACAATGAGCAGTTCTTC
TRBV6-5,TRBJ2-2,TRBD1,NA,CASSLQGSGELFF,TGTGCCAGCAGTTTACAGGGGTCCGGGGAGCTGTTTTTT
TRBV12-3/TRBV12-4,TRBJ2-1,NA,once,CAIGVNWEQFF,TGTGCCATAGGGGTAAATTGGGAGCAGTTCTTC
TRBV11-1,TRBJ1-1,NA,few,CASSSSYEAFF,TGTGCCAGCAGCTCCAGTTATGAAGCTTTCTTT
TRBV5-6,TRBJ2-2,TRBD2,NA,CASSRLAGGSGTGELFF,TGTGCCAGCAGCCGACTAGCGGGAGGGTCGGGCACCGGGGAGCTGTTTTTT
TRBV24-1,TRBJ1-1,NA,once,CATTPLDMLGDWGVKVGNTEAFF,TGTGCCACTACGCCGCTAGACATGTTAGGGGACTGGGGGGTAAAAGTCGGGAACACTGAAGCTTTCTTT
TRBV11-2,TRBJ2-6,NA,once,CASNHGTHSSGANVLTF,TGTGCCAGCAACCACGGGACACACAGCTCTGGGGCCAACGTCCTGACTTTC
TRBV4-1,TRBJ1-2,NA,NA,CASSQERQAGAYGYTF,TGCGCCAGCAGCCAAGAACGTCAGGCAGGGGCGTATGGCTACACCTTC
TRBV18,TRBJ2-1,NA,NA,CASSPVLSNEQFF,TGTGCCAGCTCACCAGTTCTAAGCAATGAGCAGTTCTTC
TRBV4-2,TRBJ2-2,NA,NA,CASGTGEARELFF,TGTGCCAGCGGAACGGGGGAGGCCCGGGAGCTGTTTTTT
TRBV24-1,TRBJ1-2,NA,NA,CATSDLGGEGYTF,TGTGCCACCAGTGATTTGGGCGGTGAAGGCTACACCTTC
TRBV6-4,TRBJ2-3,NA,few,CASSAGATDTQYF,TGTGCCAGCAGTGCGGGAGCCACAGATACGCAGTATTTT
TRBV7-2,TRBJ2-1,NA,NA,CASSFTRVSYNEQFF,TGTGCCAGCAGCTTTACACGGGTGTCCTACAATGAGCAGTTCTTC
TRBV6-1,TRBJ1-5,NA,NA,CASSEGPPYQPQHF,TGTGCCAGCAGTGAGGGGCCTCCTTATCAGCCCCAGCATTTT
TRBV7-8,TRBJ2-1,TRBD1,NA,CASFNRGLRDEQFF,TGTGCCAGCTTTAACAGGGGGCTGAGGGATGAGCAGTTCTTC
TRBV14,TRBJ1-1,NA,NA,CASSQGRGKAFF,TGTGCCAGCAGCCAAGGAAGGGGTAAAGCTTTCTTT
TRBV5-1,TRBJ1-1,TRBD1,NA,CASSLIPQGGNTEAFF,TGTGCCAGCAGCTTGATTCCACAGGGGGGGAACACTGAAGCTTTCTTT
TRBV11-3,TRBJ2-4,TRBD1,NA,CASSSRTTGYGIQYF,TGTGCCAGCAGTTCACGGACGACAGGGTACGGCATTCAGTACTTC
TRBV20-1,TRBJ1-1,NA,once,CSASPHHRTNTEAFF,TGCAGTGCTAGTCCGCATCACAGAACCAACACTGAAGCTTTCTTT
TRBV20-1,TRBJ1-2,NA,NA,CSARDSYRYTF,TGCAGTGCTAGAGATAGCTACCGGTACACCTTC
TRBV6-6,TRBJ1-6,NA,NA,CASSLDTPRRSPLHF,TGTGCCAGCAGCCTGGACACCCCTAGGAGATCACCCCTCCACTTT
TRBV6-5,TRBJ1-5,NA,NA,CATRGGGRYNQPQHF,TGTGCCACCAGGGGCGGGGGCCGTTACAATCAGCCCCAGCATTTT
TRBV7-2,TRBJ1-6,NA,NA,CASTLLGSSYNSPLHF,TGTGCCAGCACACTACTGGGGAGCTCCTATAATTCACCCCTCCACTTT
TRBV27,TRBJ2-1,TRBD1,many,CASSSTGRSEQFF,TGTGCCAGCAGTTCGACAGGGAGAAGTGAGCAGTTCTTC
TRBV6-5,TRBJ1-5,TRBD1,once,CASSPDRGPNQPQHF,TGTGCCAGCAGCCCGGACAGGGGGCCCAATCAGCCCCAGCATTTT
TRBV7-6,TRBJ1-4,TRBD1,NA,CASSTGTGLPATNEKLFF,TGTGCCAGCAGCACTGGGACAGGACTGCCCGCAACTAATGAAAAACTGTTTTTT
TRBV29-1,TRBJ2-2,NA,NA,CSARKGANTGELFF,TGCAGCGCCCGAAAAGGGGCGAACACCGGGGAGCTGTTTTTT
TRBV3-1/TRBV3-2,TRBJ2-5,NA,NA,CASSLRETQYF,TGTGCCAGCAGCCTCAGAGAGACCCAGTACTTC
TRBV19,TRBJ2-5,TRBD1,NA,CASRDRVGETQYF,TGTGCCAGTAGAGACAGGGTAGGAGAGACCCAGTACTTC
TRBV19,TRBJ2-1,NA,few,CASSIPVFNEQFF,TGTGCCAGTAGTATCCCAGTTTTCAATGAGCAGTTCTTC
TRBV9,TRBJ1-2,NA,few,CASSVGFENYGYTF,TGTGCCAGCAGCGTAGGGTTTGAGAACTATGGCTACACCTTC
TRBV7-3,TRBJ2-2,NA,once,CASSLTSSELFF,TGTGCCAGCAGCTTAACGTCGAGTGAGCTGTTTTTT
TRBV24-1,TRBJ1-4,NA,NA,CATSRGQVATNEKLFF,TGTGCCACCAGTCGGGGTCAAGTTGCAACTAATGAAAAACTGTTTTTT
TRBV27,TRBJ2-2,TRBD1,NA,CASRGQGTGELFF,TGTGCCAGCCGGGGACAGGGAACCGGGGAGCTGTTTTTT
TRBV11-3,TRBJ1-1,TRBD1,NA,CASSTRQGDGTEAFF,TGTGCCAGCAGCACCCGACAGGGAGATGGCACTGAAGCTTTCTTT
TRBV12-3/TRBV12-4,TRBJ1-1,NA,NA,CASSFRRNTEAFF,TGTGCCAGCAGTTTTAGGAGGAACACTGAAGCTTTCTTT
TRBV7-2,TRBJ2-3,NA,NA,CASSSRVDTQYF,TGTGCCAGCAGCTCTCGTGTCGATACGCAGTATTTT
TRBV9,TRBJ1-4,TRBD1,NA,CASSVARDRVTNEKLFF,TGTGCCAGCAGCGTAGCTCGGGACAGGGTGACTAATGAAAAACTGTTTTTT
TRBV28,TRBJ2-2,NA,NA,CASSFDTSTGELFF,TGTGCCAGCAGTTTTGACACCTCCACCGGGGAGCTGTTTTTT
TRBV11-1,TRBJ2-2,NA,NA,CASSLRTWGGAGELFF,TGTGCCAGCAGCCTCAGGACCTGGGGCGGTGCCGGGGAGCTGTTTTTT
TRBV9,TRBJ2-3,NA,once,CASSVREDTQYF,TGTGCCAGCAGCGTTCGGGAGGATACGCAGTATTTT
TRBV9,TRBJ2-2,NA,NA,CASRPGPTGELFF,TGTGCCAGCAGACCGGGTCCCACGGGGGAGCTGTTTTTT